This note documents a single T cell receptor (beta chain) sequence. These data come from a study of blood T cell repertoires in COVID-19. About the study: From the United States, Italy and Spain came samples of acute and convalescent COVID-19. PBMCs, B-cell-depleted T cells, or T cells were the source of the cDNA or gDNA that made up the material.

Germline V CDR1 and CDR2: LGHNA, YSLEER. V lost 1 base, J lost 7 bases, and 10 bases lay in between. The CDR3 has 13 residues. Original processing notes: Nucleated cell number was recorded as an estimate derived from reference gene primer amplification. Libraries were prepared by immunoSEQ multiplex PCR; TCRdb keeps only in-frame clonotypes and omits some of them. V, J and clone size were drawn from that table, and D and trimming were deduced from the DNA. This sample yields approximately 40,000 clones, of which around nine tenths are seen a single time; roughly 10% belongs to the top ten. The receptor's source is a woman in her 70s with acute or convalescent COVID-19. Input material: peripheral blood. The chain employs TRBV4-3 and TRBJ1-1, with D possibly being TRBD1 (6 bases). The CDR3 nucleotides are TGCGCCAGCAGCCAAGGAGACAGGATTGAAGCTTTCTTT. As protein: CASSQGDRIEAFF.